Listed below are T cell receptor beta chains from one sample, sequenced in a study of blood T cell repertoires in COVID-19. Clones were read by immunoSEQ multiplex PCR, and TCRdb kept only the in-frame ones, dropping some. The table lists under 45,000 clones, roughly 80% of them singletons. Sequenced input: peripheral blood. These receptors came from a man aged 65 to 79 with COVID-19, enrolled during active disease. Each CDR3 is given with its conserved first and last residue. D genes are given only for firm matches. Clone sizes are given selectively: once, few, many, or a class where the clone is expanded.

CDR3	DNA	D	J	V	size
CASSSLAPSNTGELFF	TGTGCCAGCTCATCCTTAGCGCCCTCGAACACCGGGGAGCTGTTTTTT	-	TRBJ2-2	TRBV18	-
CASMRFRKTQYF	TGTGCCAGCATGCGGTTTCGAAAGACCCAGTACTTC	-	TRBJ2-5	TRBV6-5	-
CASSAQGYGYTF	TGTGCCAGCAGCGCCCAGGGGTATGGCTACACCTTC	-	TRBJ1-2	TRBV7-2	-
CASSYLPGAAGGGELFF	TGTGCCAGCAGTTACCTCCCGGGAGCCGCCGGGGGCGGGGAGCTGTTTTTT	-	TRBJ2-2	TRBV6-2/TRBV6-3	-
CASSHQGGQGTRSSYEQYF	TGTGCCAGCAGTCACCAAGGGGGACAGGGGACTCGGAGCTCCTACGAGCAGTACTTC	TRBD1	TRBJ2-7	TRBV7-6	-
CASSVGQGAVNTEAFF	TGTGCCAGCAGCGTAGGTCAGGGGGCGGTGAACACTGAAGCTTTCTTT	TRBD1	TRBJ1-1	TRBV9	-
CASRAGTTDTQYF	TGCGCCAGCAGGGCAGGGACTACAGATACGCAGTATTTT	-	TRBJ2-3	TRBV5-1	once
CATSLEWRGYTF	TGTGCCACGTCTCTAGAGTGGCGCGGCTACACCTTC	-	TRBJ1-2	TRBV19	once
CASSQEVLNYGYTF	TGCGCCAGCAGCCAAGAGGTGCTAAACTATGGCTACACCTTC	-	TRBJ1-2	TRBV4-3	-
CASSRTGRQSSYEQYF	TGCGCCAGCAGCCGAACCGGGAGGCAGAGCTCCTACGAGCAGTACTTC	TRBD2	TRBJ2-7	TRBV4-1	-
CASSVTSGTHDTQYF	TGTGCCAGCAGCGTAACTAGCGGGACTCATGATACGCAGTATTTT	TRBD2	TRBJ2-3	TRBV9	-
CASSYGISGRPYEQYF	TGTGCCAGCAGTTACGGTATTAGCGGGAGACCCTACGAGCAGTACTTC	TRBD2	TRBJ2-7	TRBV6-5	medium-sized
CASSLGQWNTEAFF	TGTGCCAGCAGCCTTGGACAGTGGAACACTGAAGCTTTCTTT	-	TRBJ1-1	TRBV3-1/TRBV3-2	-
CASSSYYFEQFF	TGTGCCAGCAGCTCCTACTACTTCGAGCAGTTCTTC	-	TRBJ2-1	TRBV7-2	few
CATSDFTHGYTF	TGTGCCACCAGTGATTTCACTCACGGCTACACCTTC	-	TRBJ1-2	TRBV24-1	-
CASRTGANYGYTF	TGTGCCAGCAGGACAGGGGCTAACTATGGCTACACCTTC	TRBD1	TRBJ1-2	TRBV28	-
CASTPTGAAYEQYF	TGTGCCAGCACCCCCACAGGGGCGGCCTACGAGCAGTACTTC	TRBD1	TRBJ2-7	TRBV28	-
CASSLGSPGEVYGYTF	TGTGCCAGCAGCTTGGGGTCCCCGGGGGAAGTTTATGGCTACACCTTC	-	TRBJ1-2	TRBV5-5	-
CASSPILSSGRTYNEQFF	TGTGCCAGCTCACCTATCCTTAGTAGCGGGAGAACCTACAATGAGCAGTTCTTC	TRBD2	TRBJ2-1	TRBV18	-
CASRQDMGLAGIEQYF	TGTGCCAGCAGACAAGATATGGGACTAGCGGGCATTGAGCAGTACTTC	TRBD2	TRBJ2-7	TRBV4-2	-
CASSLGVAGDYEQYF	TGCGCCAGCAGCTTGGGAGTAGCGGGTGATTACGAGCAGTACTTC	TRBD2	TRBJ2-7	TRBV5-1	-
CASRGLAPALGSGELFF	TGTGCCAGCCGGGGACTAGCGCCTGCTCTCGGGTCCGGGGAGCTGTTTTTT	TRBD2	TRBJ2-2	TRBV7-4	-
CASSPPSNTGELFF	TGTGCCAGCTCACCACCCTCGAACACCGGGGAGCTGTTTTTT	-	TRBJ2-2	TRBV18	once
CSVPRGLETQYF	TGCAGCGTCCCCAGGGGGCTTGAGACCCAGTACTTC	TRBD1	TRBJ2-5	TRBV29-1	-
CATSDLTGYGPGELFF	TGTGCCACCAGTGATCTTACCGGTTACGGTCCCGGGGAGCTGTTTTTT	-	TRBJ2-2	TRBV24-1	-
CASSLLTGGSTDTQYF	TGTGCCAGCAGCCTCCTAACAGGGGGCTCCACAGATACGCAGTATTTT	TRBD1	TRBJ2-3	TRBV11-2	-
CAWSVVGRVGGYTF	TGTGCCTGGAGTGTAGTGGGCAGAGTTGGAGGCTACACCTTC	-	TRBJ1-2	TRBV30	-
CASSQIEGGPSGELFF	TGTGCCAGCAGCCAGATTGAAGGAGGGCCATCCGGGGAGCTGTTTTTT	-	TRBJ2-2	TRBV4-2	-
CASSLATGAPFNEQFF	TGCGCCAGCAGCTTGGCGACAGGGGCGCCGTTCAATGAGCAGTTCTTC	TRBD1	TRBJ2-1	TRBV5-1	-
CASSLNQGLGNEQFF	TGTGCCAGCAGCCTTAACCAGGGGTTGGGCAATGAGCAGTTCTTC	-	TRBJ2-1	TRBV5-4	-
CASSISGSSYNEQFF	TGTGCCAGCAGCATTAGCGGGAGCTCCTACAATGAGCAGTTCTTC	TRBD2	TRBJ2-1	TRBV11-3	-
CASSLALGGTAEAFF	TGTGCCAGCAGCTTAGCGCTTGGGGGCACGGCTGAAGCTTTCTTT	-	TRBJ1-1	TRBV7-2	-
CSVVGQGIYGYTF	TGCAGCGTTGTGGGACAGGGGATCTATGGCTACACCTTC	TRBD1	TRBJ1-2	TRBV29-1	-
CASSSWVRGSYNSPLHF	TGTGCCAGCAGTTCATGGGTCAGGGGCTCCTATAATTCACCCCTCCACTTT	-	TRBJ1-6	TRBV28	few
CASGLLADTGELFF	TGTGCTAGTGGTTTGCTGGCAGACACCGGGGAGCTGTTTTTT	-	TRBJ2-2	TRBV12-5	-
CASSFLAGSTEAFF	TGTGCCAGCAGCTTTTTAGCCGGGTCCACTGAAGCTTTCTTT	-	TRBJ1-1	TRBV7-2	-
CASSVSQGFGNTIYF	TGTGCCAGCAGCGTAAGTCAGGGCTTCGGAAACACCATATATTTT	-	TRBJ1-3	TRBV9	-
CASSWGQGRREKLFF	TGTGCCAGCAGCTGGGGACAGGGAAGAAGGGAAAAACTGTTTTTT	TRBD1	TRBJ1-4	TRBV5-8	-
CATRQDNYGYTF	TGTGCCACCCGACAGGATAACTATGGCTACACCTTC	-	TRBJ1-2	TRBV10-3	-
CASSLTGDTQYF	TGTGCCAGCAGTCTTACGGGAGATACGCAGTATTTT	-	TRBJ2-3	TRBV25-1	-
CASSLQGNFQETQYF	TGTGCCAGTAGTTTACAGGGTAATTTCCAAGAGACCCAGTACTTC	-	TRBJ2-5	TRBV19	-
CASSIPTGLYNEQFF	TGTGCCAGTAGTATACCAACGGGACTCTACAATGAGCAGTTCTTC	-	TRBJ2-1	TRBV19	-
CASSVSANEKLFF	TGCGCCAGCAGCGTATCCGCGAATGAAAAACTGTTTTTT	-	TRBJ1-4	TRBV5-1	-
CAWSAGQGIAEAFF	TGTGCCTGGAGTGCTGGACAGGGGATTGCTGAAGCTTTCTTT	TRBD1	TRBJ1-1	TRBV30	once